A selection of T cell receptor beta chains follows, all from one sample in a study of blood T cells in healthy people across ages. One entry per CDR3 protein results from TCRdb running MiXCR on the 5' RACE reads. The sample contains hundreds of thousands of distinct CDR3 sequences, roughly 21% of which appear only once. The material sequenced was blood. The receptors were sampled from a man between 65 and 79 years old in good health. The CDR3 runs from the conserved cysteine through the conserved F or W. D genes are given only for firm matches. Some rows have no size entry. The others give once, few or many, or a class for an expanded clone.

clone_size: NA
d_call: TRBD1
j_call: TRBJ1-5
v_call: TRBV28
cdr3_aa: CASRTGQGVWPQHF
cdr3_nt: TGTGCCAGCAGGACCGGACAGGGGGTTTGGCCCCAGCATTTT

clone_size: many
d_call: TRBD2
j_call: TRBJ2-1
v_call: TRBV5-1
cdr3_aa: CASSLGTSGTQNEQFF
cdr3_nt: TGCGCCAGCAGCCTCGGGACTAGCGGGACGCAGAATGAGCAGTTCTTC

clone_size: few
d_call: TRBD2
j_call: TRBJ2-5
v_call: TRBV9
cdr3_aa: CASSVVSGSKTQYF
cdr3_nt: TGTGCCAGCAGCGTAGTCAGCGGGAGTAAGACCCAGTACTTC

clone_size: NA
d_call: TRBD1
j_call: TRBJ2-3
v_call: TRBV10-3
cdr3_aa: CAISYRQGTSTDTQYF
cdr3_nt: TGTGCCATCAGCTATAGACAGGGGACTAGCACAGATACGCAGTATTTT

clone_size: few
d_call: NA
j_call: TRBJ2-1
v_call: TRBV29-1
cdr3_aa: CSVFRDNSYNEQFF
cdr3_nt: TGCAGCGTTTTTAGGGACAACTCCTACAATGAGCAGTTCTTC

clone_size: once
d_call: NA
j_call: TRBJ2-3
v_call: TRBV5-1
cdr3_aa: CASSFGTRGPGTDTQYF
cdr3_nt: TGCGCCAGCAGCTTTGGGACCCGGGGACCGGGCACAGATACGCAGTATTTT

clone_size: NA
d_call: TRBD2
j_call: TRBJ2-7
v_call: TRBV18
cdr3_aa: CASSPGEGSEQYF
cdr3_nt: TGTGCCAGCTCACCGGGGGAGGGTTCCGAGCAGTACTTC

clone_size: NA
d_call: NA
j_call: TRBJ1-5
v_call: TRBV11-2
cdr3_aa: CASSLDSGFQPQHF
cdr3_nt: TGTGCCAGCAGCTTAGATTCTGGGTTTCAGCCCCAGCATTTT

clone_size: many
d_call: NA
j_call: TRBJ2-7
v_call: TRBV10-3
cdr3_aa: CAISERVPYEQYF
cdr3_nt: TGTGCCATCAGTGAGCGGGTCCCCTACGAGCAGTACTTC

clone_size: NA
d_call: NA
j_call: TRBJ2-6
v_call: TRBV12-3/TRBV12-4
cdr3_aa: CASSFGYLSGANVLTF
cdr3_nt: TGTGCCAGCAGTTTTGGGTACCTCTCTGGGGCCAACGTCCTGACTTTC

clone_size: NA
d_call: NA
j_call: TRBJ2-7
v_call: TRBV4-3
cdr3_aa: CASSQEVFVGFAYF
cdr3_nt: TGCGCCAGCAGCCAAGAGGTTTTCGTGGGTTTTGCGTACTTC

clone_size: few
d_call: NA
j_call: TRBJ2-5
v_call: TRBV20-1
cdr3_aa: CSARDPNSQETQYF
cdr3_nt: TGCAGTGCTAGAGATCCCAACAGTCAAGAGACCCAGTACTTC

clone_size: many
d_call: NA
j_call: TRBJ2-5
v_call: TRBV2
cdr3_aa: CASSFRNQETQYF
cdr3_nt: TGTGCCAGCAGTTTCAGGAACCAAGAGACCCAGTACTTC

clone_size: few
d_call: NA
j_call: TRBJ1-4
v_call: TRBV12-5
cdr3_aa: CASGLVVGGHNEKLFF
cdr3_nt: TGTGCTAGTGGTTTGGTAGTCGGGGGTCATAATGAAAAACTGTTTTTT

clone_size: many
d_call: NA
j_call: TRBJ2-1
v_call: TRBV19
cdr3_aa: CASSIGSYNEQFF
cdr3_nt: TGTGCCAGCAGCATTGGTTCCTACAATGAGCAGTTCTTC

clone_size: NA
d_call: NA
j_call: TRBJ2-1
v_call: TRBV12-3/TRBV12-4
cdr3_aa: CASSPPRGLGYNEQFF
cdr3_nt: TGTGCCAGCAGCCCACCACGTGGTTTAGGATACAATGAGCAGTTCTTC

clone_size: few
d_call: NA
j_call: TRBJ2-7
v_call: TRBV14
cdr3_aa: CASSPQQSYEQYF
cdr3_nt: TGTGCCAGCAGCCCCCAGCAATCCTACGAGCAGTACTTC

clone_size: many
d_call: TRBD1
j_call: TRBJ1-1
v_call: TRBV27
cdr3_aa: CASSSKPGQSTEAFF
cdr3_nt: TGTGCCAGCAGTTCGAAGCCGGGACAGTCCACTGAAGCTTTCTTT

clone_size: NA
d_call: NA
j_call: TRBJ2-5
v_call: TRBV4-1
cdr3_aa: CASSPARQAEETQYF
cdr3_nt: TGCGCCAGCAGCCCCGCAAGACAGGCAGAAGAGACCCAGTACTTC

clone_size: NA
d_call: NA
j_call: TRBJ1-4
v_call: TRBV28
cdr3_aa: CASSPDRLNEKLFF
cdr3_nt: TGTGCCAGCAGTCCTGACAGGCTAAATGAAAAACTGTTTTTT